The 25 T cell receptor beta chains given below trace back to one sample, sequenced in a study of T cell responses to AZD1222 COVID-19 vaccine. Sequenced by immunoSEQ multiplex PCR; TCRdb stores in-frame clones only, minus some. The table has 90,000 to 150,000 clones, around 90% seen once. The input for sequencing was peripheral blood, taken on day 0 of AZD1222 vaccination. Receptors originate from an adult in good health.

This clone was seen just once. The chain links TRBV5-1 to TRBJ2-7, with D unclear. CDR3 length equals 11 residues. Looked up from germline, CDR1 is SGHRS and CDR2 is YFSETQ. V gave up 3 bases and J gave up 4 bases, with 5 bases separating them. The CDR3 here is CASSSVYEQYF. CDR3 nucleotide sequence: TGCGCCAGCAGCTCGGTGTACGAGCAGTACTTC.

The chain uses TRBV6-5 and TRBJ1-1; 9 bases agree with TRBD1. The CDR3 totals 14 residues. Per germline, CDR1 MNHEY and CDR2 SVGAGI. V dropped 6 bases and J dropped 8; count of bases not matched to a gene: 10. This CDR3 reads CASRVGQGLGEAFF. CDR3 bases: TGTGCCAGCAGGGTCGGACAGGGGTTAGGGGAAGCTTTCTTT.

The count of this clone is one. CDR3 sequence reads: CASSSDSARQPQHF. CDR3 in DNA: TGTGCCAGCAGCTCGGACAGTGCCCGGCAGCCCCAGCATTTT. This rearrangement joins TRBV7-8 to TRBJ1-5, with a tentative D call TRBD1 (6 bases). Germline assignment: CDR1 SGHVS and CDR2 FQNEAQ. This CDR3 has 14 amino acids. V was pared by 4 bases and J by 7 bases, with 14 bases between.

This sequence joins TRBV6-6 and TRBJ2-5; 7 nucleotides match TRBD2. Per the germline V gene, CDR1 is MNHNY and CDR2 is SVGAGI (reference sequence). The CDR3 has 14 amino acids. V was clipped by 6 bases and J by 6 bases; unmatched bases: 10. For the CDR3, the DNA is TGTGCCAGCAGCCCCGAAGGGAGGGGAAAGACCCAGTACTTC. Encoded protein: CASSPEGRGKTQYF.

The chain couples TRBV5-8 to TRBJ1-4, with unresolved D. Germline CDR1 and CDR2: SGHTS and YDEGEE. The V end lost 4 bases, the J end lost 8 bases, and 21 bases lay between the germline ends. The CDR3 sequence is 16 residues long. This CDR3 reads CASSKTGVLVGEKLFF. The DNA for the CDR3 is TGTGCCAGCAGCAAAACGGGAGTCCTAGTAGGAGAAAAACTGTTTTTT.

This clone is a singleton in its sample. This chain links TRBV6-5 with TRBJ1-6, with TRBD1 identical over 8 bases. The CDR3 totals 15 residues. Germline values: CDR1 MNHEY, CDR2 SVGAGI. V lost 6 bases, J lost 8 bases, and 9 bases stayed unmatched. CDR3 residues: CASRVAGGLDSPLHF. DNA of the CDR3: TGTGCCAGCAGGGTAGCAGGGGGCCTCGATTCACCCCTCCACTTT.

This clone was recorded only once. The chain uses TRBV7-2 and TRBJ2-1; TRBD2 might be the D (6 bases). CDR1 is SGHTA and CDR2 is FQGNSA in the germline V gene. Deletions cut 2 bases from V and 1 base from J, with 12 bases between. The length of the CDR3 is 16 residues. CDR3 coding DNA: TGTGCCAGCAGCTTAACCTGGGGGGTATCCTACAATGAGCAGTTCTTC. Its translation is CASSLTWGVSYNEQFF.

About this clone: Other DNA sequences of this sample code for an identical CDR3. The chain is built from TRBV18 and TRBJ1-1; no firm D call. The CDR3 loop spans 13 amino acids. The germline gives CDR1 KGHSH, CDR2 LQKENI. Trimming cost V 3 bases and J 0 bases, with 5 bases left between them. CDR3 region: CASSPAMNTEAFF. The CDR3 DNA is TGTGCCAGCTCACCGGCGATGAACACTGAAGCTTTCTTT. The full variable domain, rest sourced from reference TRBV18 and TRBJ1-1, is NAGVMQNPRHLVRRRGQEARLRCSPMKGHSHVYWYRQLPEEGLKFMVYLQKENIIDESGMPKERFSAEFPKEGPSILRIQQVVRGDSAAYFCASSPAMNTEAFFGQGTRLTVV.

This chain uses TRBV5-1 with TRBJ1-1; D remains ambiguous. CDR3 size: 16 residues. Trimming removed 3 bases from V and 0 bases from J, with 15 bases in between. CDR1 is SGHRS and CDR2 is YFSETQ in the germline V gene. In nucleotides, the CDR3 is TGCGCCAGCAGCTCGATCCCTGGACGGGTGAACACTGAAGCTTTCTTT. Protein sequence: CASSSIPGRVNTEAFF.

This clone was observed a handful of times. The V call is TRBV5-4, the J call TRBJ1-1, with 11 bases lining up with TRBD1. V lost 4 bases, J lost 0 bases, and 11 bases stayed unmatched. In germline, CDR1 is SGHNT, CDR2 YYREEE (reference sequence). CDR3 length equals 18 residues. CDR3 sequence reads: CASSTPRDRGTMNTEAFF. CDR3 bases: TGTGCCAGCAGCACACCTCGGGACAGGGGGACCATGAACACTGAAGCTTTCTTT.

On this clone: It is unclear where the CDR3 begins or ends on the DNA, so no DNA is shown, and the CDR3 is as TCRdb lists it. The chain is built from TRBV4-1 and TRBJ1-2; the D call of TRBD1 is as the table states it, not checked on the DNA. The CDR3 comprises 16 residues, both ends counted. Germline values: CDR1 MGHRA, CDR2 YSYEKL. This CDR3 is CASSQDSGQGAYGYTF.

J is TRBJ1-5 and V is TRBV28, with TRBD1 identical over 7 bases. CDR1 and CDR2 from the germline V gene are MDHEN and SYDVKM. V trimming: 3 bases; J trimming: 6 bases; junction bases outside the gene matches: 2. The CDR3 sequence is 13 residues long. The CDR3 region is CASSFEGAQPQHF. CDR3 nucleotides: TGTGCCAGCAGTTTCGAGGGGGCTCAGCCCCAGCATTTT.

The J gene is TRBJ1-3, the V gene TRBV7-9; no reliable D call. CDR1 and CDR2 from the germline V gene are SEHNR and FQNEAQ (reference sequence). The CDR3 is 16 residues long. Deletions cut 1 base from V and 0 bases from J, with 10 bases between. CDR3 in amino acids: CASSLEETRSGNTIYF. The CDR3 DNA reads TGTGCCAGCAGCTTAGAGGAAACTCGCTCTGGAAACACCATATATTTT.

The chain joins TRBV27 to TRBJ2-2; D is unresolved. Germline assignment: CDR1 MNHEY and CDR2 SMNVEV (reference sequence). Trimming shortened V by 3 bases and J by 0 bases, and 8 bases separated the two germline ends. This CDR3 comprises 15 residues. The CDR3 sequence is CASSFGRANTGELFF. The CDR3 nucleotides are TGTGCCAGCAGTTTTGGTAGGGCGAACACCGGGGAGCTGTTTTTT.

The chain is built from TRBV5-4 and TRBJ2-2; D not resolved. This CDR3 is built from 14 residues. V shed 0 bases and J shed 4 bases, with 7 bases lying between them. Looked up from germline, CDR1 is SGHNT and CDR2 is YYREEE (reference sequence). The CDR3 sequence: CASSLVGFTGELFF. The CDR3 DNA is TGTGCCAGCAGCTTGGTGGGTTTCACCGGGGAGCTGTTTTTT.

The rearrangement links TRBV9 to TRBJ2-5, with a possible D match to TRBD1 (6 bases). The CDR3 runs 15 residues. The ends were cut back, 6 bases at V and 5 bases at J, with 20 bases in the middle. Germline V gene lookup returns CDR1 SGDLS and CDR2 YYNGEE. This chain's CDR3 is CASTRSYRAGETQYF. As DNA, the CDR3 is TGTGCCAGCACCCGATCGTACAGGGCTGGGGAGACCCAGTACTTC.

The chain employs TRBV7-6 and TRBJ1-2; D gene ambiguous. CDR1 SGHVS and CDR2 FNYEAQ come from the germline V gene. V shed 5 bases and J shed 14 bases, with 12 bases lying between them. This CDR3 contains 10 residues. DNA of the CDR3: TGTGCCAGCAGCCCTGAAGGAACGACCTTC. It encodes CASSPEGTTF.

This chain connects TRBV19 to TRBJ2-7; tentatively, D is TRBD1 (5 bases). V lost 6 bases and J 2 bases, leaving 14 bases between the germline ends. The CDR3 is 14 residues long. CDR1 is LNHDA, CDR2 SQIVND, per germline (reference sequence). The CDR3 DNA sequence: TGTGCCAGTAGCCCCCTCGACAGTCCCTACGAGCAGTACTTC. As protein: CASSPLDSPYEQYF.

This rearrangement joins TRBV5-1 to TRBJ2-1; tentatively, D is TRBD2 (6 bases). The CDR3 loop spans 15 amino acids. Trimming took 5 bases from V and 7 from J, leaving 19 bases between them. Looked up from germline, CDR1 is SGHRS and CDR2 is YFSETQ. This chain's CDR3 is CASRIMGGSGNEQFF. As DNA, the CDR3 is TGCGCCAGCAGGATTATGGGGGGTAGTGGGAATGAGCAGTTCTTC.

This sequence joins TRBV18 and TRBJ1-2; D unresolved. The CDR3 has 13 amino acids. Trimming cost V 1 base and J 7 bases, with 10 bases left between them. The germline CDR1 and CDR2 sequences are KGHSH and LQKENI. The CDR3 reads CASSPRGTGGYTF. CDR3 nucleotides: TGTGCCAGCTCACCACGGGGAACTGGTGGCTACACCTTC.

This clone has just a few counts. The chain uses TRBV10-2 and TRBJ2-7; no clear D gene. This CDR3 has 14 amino acids. Trimming shortened V by 0 bases and J by 7 bases, and 13 bases separated the two germline ends. Germline assignment: CDR1 WSHSY and CDR2 SAAADI. DNA for the CDR3: TGCGCCAGCAGTGAGTCGCCAGGTGGAAGGGAGCAGTACTTC. Translating gives CASSESPGGREQYF.

The chain carries TRBV12-5 and TRBJ1-1; D is perhaps TRBD1 (6 bases). Germline CDR1 LGHNT, CDR2 FRNRAP. V was cut by 0 bases and J by 0 bases, with 14 bases left in between. This CDR3 has 17 amino acids. CDR3 protein: CASGLVLRQELNTEAFF. The DNA of the CDR3 is TGTGCTAGTGGTTTGGTCCTCCGACAGGAACTGAACACTGAAGCTTTCTTT.

CDR3 DNA sequence: TGTGCCAGCAGTTTATCAGGGTCAGATACGCAGTATTTT. It encodes CASSLSGSDTQYF. The rearrangement joins TRBV27 to TRBJ2-3, with D uncertain. Germline CDR1 is MNHEY and CDR2 is SMNVEV (reference sequence). The CDR3 sequence is 13 residues long. Trimming cost V 0 bases and J 4 bases, with 5 bases left between them.

The rearrangement joins TRBV25-1 to TRBJ1-6; D unresolved. The germline CDR1 and CDR2 sequences are MGHDK and SYGVNS. The CDR3 sequence is 15 residues long. The V gene lost 6 bases and the J gene lost 0 bases, with 9 bases spanning the gap. The CDR3 sequence is CASRRPSSYNSPLHF. CDR3 nucleotide sequence: TGTGCCAGCAGACGCCCTAGCTCCTATAATTCACCCCTCCACTTT.

The chain uses TRBV29-1 and TRBJ2-1, with D possibly being TRBD1 (5 bases). The V end was cut by 2 bases, the J end by 0 bases, with 14 bases between. The germline V gene encodes CDR1 SQVTM and CDR2 ANQGSEA. CDR3 length equals 16 residues. This CDR3 is CSVERQLKSSYNEQFF. The CDR3 nucleotides read TGCAGCGTTGAACGACAGCTAAAGAGCTCCTACAATGAGCAGTTCTTC.